A single sample gave rise to the 3 T cell receptor beta chains below, sequenced in a study of T cells in Graves' hyperthyroidism and ophthalmopathy. There were TCR beta CDR3 regions amplified from RNA transcripts. When the TCR CDR3 underwent first-round RT-PCR, the HTBI primer set was used. TCRdb reprocessed the multiplex PCR reads with MiXCR, giving one entry per CDR3 protein. The sample yields 500,000 to 650,000 distinct CDR3 sequences, roughly 18% seen once. The source material was blood. Receptors were obtained from a woman aged 18-29 years with Graves' ophthalmopathy.

This clonotype was counted ten times or more. This rearrangement joins TRBV5-1 to TRBJ2-1; D is possibly TRBD1 (7 bases). V lost 0 bases to trimming and J lost 1 base, with 14 bases between them. The CDR3 runs to 17 residues. CDR1 and CDR2 (germline): SGHRS, YFSETQ. The CDR3 region has the DNA TGCGCCAGCAGCTTGGCCCCTGCAGGGGGGTCCTACAATGAGCAGTTCTTC. It specifies CASSLAPAGGSYNEQFF.

Concerning this clonotype itself: One end of the junction is discordant with germline, which a read error may explain. J is TRBJ2-5 and V is TRBV30; 8 bases map to TRBD1. The CDR3 contains 11 residues. Germline CDR1 is GTSNPN and CDR2 is SVGIG (reference sequence). The CDR3 bases are TGTGCCTCCTCCAGGGGGCTTAAGCTCCACTTC. This codes for CASSRGLKLHF.

This clonotype was counted only a few times. A much larger clone lies one base from this, so it may be a read error. This chain joins TRBV3-1 and TRBJ1-2; no clear D gene. CDR3 length equals 13 residues. V was trimmed by 1 base and J by 4 bases, leaving 7 bases between them. Germline V gene data show CDR1 as LGHDT and CDR2 as YNNKEL (reference sequence). This CDR3 is CASSQGPSYGYTF. The CDR3 nucleotides are TGTGCCAGCAGCCAAGGACCGAGCTATGGCTACACCTTC. The whole variable domain, remainder taken from reference TRBV3-1 and TRBJ1-2, is DTAVSQTPKYLVTQMGNDKSIKCEQNLGHDTMYWYKQDSKKFLKIMFSYNNKELIINETVPNRFSPKSPDKAHLNLHINSLELGDSAVYFCASSQGPSYGYTFGSGTRLTVV.